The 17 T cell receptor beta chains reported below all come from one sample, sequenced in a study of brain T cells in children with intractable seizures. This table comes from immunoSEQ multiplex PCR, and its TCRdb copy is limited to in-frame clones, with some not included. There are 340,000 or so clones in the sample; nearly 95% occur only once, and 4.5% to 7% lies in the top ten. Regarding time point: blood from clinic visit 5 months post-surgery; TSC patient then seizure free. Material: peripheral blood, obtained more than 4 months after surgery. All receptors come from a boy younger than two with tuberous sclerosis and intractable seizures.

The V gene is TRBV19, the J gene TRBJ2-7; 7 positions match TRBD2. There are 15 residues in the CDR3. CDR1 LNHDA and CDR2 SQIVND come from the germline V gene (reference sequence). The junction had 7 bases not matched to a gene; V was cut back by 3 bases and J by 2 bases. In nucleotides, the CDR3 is TGTGCCAGTAGTATCTTGGCGGGAGACCCCTACGAGCAGTACTTC. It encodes CASSILAGDPYEQYF.

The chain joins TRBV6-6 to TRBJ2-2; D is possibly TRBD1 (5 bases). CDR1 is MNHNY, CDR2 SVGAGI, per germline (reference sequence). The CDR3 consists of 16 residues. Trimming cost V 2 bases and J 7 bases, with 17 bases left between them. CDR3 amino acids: CASSYPMDNIGGELFF. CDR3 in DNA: TGTGCCAGCAGTTACCCGATGGACAATATTGGCGGGGAGCTGTTTTTT.

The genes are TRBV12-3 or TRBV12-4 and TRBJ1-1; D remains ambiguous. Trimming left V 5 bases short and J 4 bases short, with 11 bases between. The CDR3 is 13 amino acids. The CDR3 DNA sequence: TGTGCCAGCAGTCTCGGACGGAGCACTGAAGCTTTCTTT. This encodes CASSLGRSTEAFF.

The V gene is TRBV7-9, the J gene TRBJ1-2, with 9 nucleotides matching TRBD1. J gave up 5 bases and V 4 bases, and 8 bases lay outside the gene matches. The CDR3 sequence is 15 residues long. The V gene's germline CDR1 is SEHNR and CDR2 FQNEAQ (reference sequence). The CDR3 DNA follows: TGTGCCAGCAGCTCAACAGGGGGCGCTGGTTATGGCTACACCTTC. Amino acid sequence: CASSSTGGAGYGYTF.

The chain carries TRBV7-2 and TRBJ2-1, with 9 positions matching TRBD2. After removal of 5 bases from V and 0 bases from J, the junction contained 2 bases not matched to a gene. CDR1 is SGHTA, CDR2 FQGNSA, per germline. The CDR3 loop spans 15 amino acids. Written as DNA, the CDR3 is TGTGCCAGCAGCAGCGGGGGGAGCTCCTACAATGAGCAGTTCTTC. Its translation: CASSSGGSSYNEQFF.

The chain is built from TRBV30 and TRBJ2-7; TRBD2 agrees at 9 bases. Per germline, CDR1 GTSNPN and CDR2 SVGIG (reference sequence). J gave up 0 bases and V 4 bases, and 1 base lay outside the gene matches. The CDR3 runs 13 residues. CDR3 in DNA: TGTGCCTGGACTAGCGGGAACTCCTACGAGCAGTACTTC. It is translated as CAWTSGNSYEQYF.

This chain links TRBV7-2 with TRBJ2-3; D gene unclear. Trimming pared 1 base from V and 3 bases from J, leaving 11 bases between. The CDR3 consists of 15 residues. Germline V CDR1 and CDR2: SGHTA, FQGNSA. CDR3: CASSLVPAVTDTQYF. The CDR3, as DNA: TGTGCCAGCAGCTTAGTACCCGCAGTGACAGATACGCAGTATTTT. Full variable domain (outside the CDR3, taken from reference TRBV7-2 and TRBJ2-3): GAGVSQSPSNKVTEKGKDVELRCDPISGHTALYWYRQSLGQGLEFLIYFQGNSAPDKSGLPSDRFSAERTGGSVSTLTIQRTQQEDSAVYLCASSLVPAVTDTQYFGPGTRLTVL.

The CDR3 reads CASSTATGTGGHEQFF. CDR3 sequence (DNA): TGCGCCAGCAGCACTGCGACCGGGACAGGGGGCCATGAGCAGTTCTTC. The chain uses TRBV5-1 and TRBJ2-1; 12 bases align to TRBD1. The CDR3 has 16 residues. V dropped 4 bases and J dropped 8; count of bases not matched to a gene: 10. Germline CDR1 SGHRS, CDR2 YFSETQ.

CDR3 nucleotide sequence: TGTGCCAGCAGCGTATTAGCGGGAGAGGAGACCCAGTACTTC. Amino acids: CASSVLAGEETQYF. V and J are TRBV5-4 and TRBJ2-5; 9 nucleotides match TRBD2. V dropped 4 bases and J dropped 5; count of bases not matched to a gene: 6. Per the germline V gene, CDR1 is SGHNT and CDR2 is YYREEE (reference sequence). This CDR3 is built from 14 residues.

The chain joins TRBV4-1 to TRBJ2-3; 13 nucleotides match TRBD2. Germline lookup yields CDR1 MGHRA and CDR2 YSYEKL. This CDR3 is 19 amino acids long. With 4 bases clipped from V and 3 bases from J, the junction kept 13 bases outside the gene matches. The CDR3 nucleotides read TGCGCCAGCAGCCGACCTTCCAAGACTAGCGGGGGGACGACAGATACGCAGTATTTT. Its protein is CASSRPSKTSGGTTDTQYF.

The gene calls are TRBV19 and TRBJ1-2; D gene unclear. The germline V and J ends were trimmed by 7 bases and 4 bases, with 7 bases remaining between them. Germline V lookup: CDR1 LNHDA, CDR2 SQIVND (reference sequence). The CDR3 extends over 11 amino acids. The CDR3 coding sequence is TGTGCCAGTACCTCAGTCTATGGCTACACCTTC. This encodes CASTSVYGYTF. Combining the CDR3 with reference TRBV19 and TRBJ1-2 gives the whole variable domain DGGITQSPKYLFRKEGQNVTLSCEQNLNHDAMYWYRQDPGQGLRLIYYSQIVNDFQKGDIAEGYSVSREKKESFPLTVTSAQKNPTAFYLCASTSVYGYTFGSGTRLTVV.

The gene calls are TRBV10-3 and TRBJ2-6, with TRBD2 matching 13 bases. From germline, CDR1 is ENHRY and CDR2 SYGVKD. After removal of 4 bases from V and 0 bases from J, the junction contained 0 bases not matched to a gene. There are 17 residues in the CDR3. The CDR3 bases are TGTGCCATCAGTGGACTAGCGGGGGGCTCTGGGGCCAACGTCCTGACTTTC. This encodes CAISGLAGGSGANVLTF.

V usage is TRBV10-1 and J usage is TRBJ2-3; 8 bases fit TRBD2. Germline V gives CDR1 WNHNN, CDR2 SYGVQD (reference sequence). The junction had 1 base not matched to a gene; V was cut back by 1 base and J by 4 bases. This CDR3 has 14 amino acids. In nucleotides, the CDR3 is TGCGCCAGCAGTGAGTTCGGGGGGGCAGATACGCAGTATTTT. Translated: CASSEFGGADTQYF.

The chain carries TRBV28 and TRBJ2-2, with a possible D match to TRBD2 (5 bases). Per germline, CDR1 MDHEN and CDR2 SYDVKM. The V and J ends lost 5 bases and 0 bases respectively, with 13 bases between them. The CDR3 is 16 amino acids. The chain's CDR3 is CASSLLSRANTGELFF. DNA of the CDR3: TGTGCCAGCAGTCTTCTCTCGAGGGCGAACACCGGGGAGCTGTTTTTT.

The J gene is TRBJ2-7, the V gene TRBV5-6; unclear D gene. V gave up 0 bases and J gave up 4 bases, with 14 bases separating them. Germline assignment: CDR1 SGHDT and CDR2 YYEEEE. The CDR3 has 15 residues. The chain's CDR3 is CASSLEVGRNYEQYF. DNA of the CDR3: TGTGCCAGCAGCTTGGAGGTCGGTAGGAATTACGAGCAGTACTTC.

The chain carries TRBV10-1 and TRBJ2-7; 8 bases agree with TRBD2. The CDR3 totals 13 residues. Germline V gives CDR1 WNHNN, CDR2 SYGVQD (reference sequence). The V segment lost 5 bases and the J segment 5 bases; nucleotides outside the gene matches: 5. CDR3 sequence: CASSSSGSHEQYF. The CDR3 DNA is TGCGCCAGCAGTTCCAGCGGGAGTCACGAGCAGTACTTC.

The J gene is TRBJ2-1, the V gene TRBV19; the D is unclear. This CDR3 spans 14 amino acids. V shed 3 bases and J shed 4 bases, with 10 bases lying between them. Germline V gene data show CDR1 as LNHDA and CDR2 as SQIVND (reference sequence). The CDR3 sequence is CASSMGSLYNEQFF. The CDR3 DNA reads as TGTGCCAGTAGTATGGGCAGCCTTTACAATGAGCAGTTCTTC.